This T cell receptor beta chain was retrieved from a study of T cells in Graves' hyperthyroidism and ophthalmopathy. About this clonotype: What it recognizes is unknown.

Amplified regions were TCR beta CDR3 sequences from RNA transcripts. During a first-round RT-PCR of the TCR CDR3, the HTBI primer set was used. Using its own MiXCR run on the multiplex PCR reads, TCRdb lists one record per CDR3 protein. The sample includes 250,000 to 300,000 distinct CDR3 sequences, approximately 18% of them seen just once. Patients having uncontrolled infection, another autoimmune disease, pregnancy or lactation were not included. The V end was cut by 2 bases, the J end by 2 bases, with 6 bases between. The CDR3 is 12 amino acids. Germline V CDR1 and CDR2: SQVTM, ANQGSEA. The study, taken as a whole, reports: Most thyroid clonotypes that were expanded above 0.001 also turned up in blood.

The sequencing sample was made of blood. This TCR was sampled from a man in his forties or fifties with Graves' ophthalmopathy. V and J are TRBV29-1 and TRBJ1-2; no clear D. For the CDR3, the DNA is TGCAGCGTTGAATTACGGAACTATGGCTACACCTTC. It is translated as CSVELRNYGYTF.